This T cell receptor (beta chain) was identified in a study of T cells in tuberculosis. In the study overall: In South Africa, adults with active tuberculosis were compared with IGRA-negative and latently infected IGRA-positive adolescents. Findings of the study overall: Active tuberculosis cases were adults; controls were adolescents. Smaller alpha distances in active tuberculosis partly reflected shorter CDR3-alpha lengths.

Unsorted cryopreserved PBMC were sequenced, averaging around 100,000 T cells per clinical donor. TCRdb's copy holds only in-frame clones and misses some; the assay was immunoSEQ multiplex PCR. This table holds about 30,000 clones, roughly 95% found once. The CDR3 consists of 14 residues. Germline V gives CDR1 SGHTS, CDR2 YDEGEE. The J segment lost 6 bases and the V segment lost 3 bases, leaving 5 bases of the junction unmatched. Remarks on this clone: Its matching antigen is unknown.

The receptor was isolated from a donor aged 5 to 30 with latent tuberculosis or without tuberculosis infection. The sample taken for sequencing was PBMCs. The V gene is TRBV5-8, the J gene TRBJ1-5, with 8 nucleotides matching TRBD1. The CDR3 DNA follows: TGTGCCAGCAGCTACAGGGGGTCGACTCAGCCCCAGCATTTT. Translation: CASSYRGSTQPQHF.